Described below is a single T cell receptor beta chain sequence and its context. The antigen is undetermined. Here immunoSEQ multiplex PCR was the method, and the copy in TCRdb shows in-frame clones only, minus some. The table lists 2.3 million or so clones, approximately 95% of them singletons. V was cut by 4 bases and J by 8 bases, with 14 bases left in between. The CDR3 runs to 14 residues. The germline gives CDR1 SEHNR, CDR2 FQNEAQ (reference sequence). These data come from a study of shared clonotypes between healthy human individuals. About the research overall: Per donor, CD8 memory used one plate, CD8 naive used two, CD4 memory used three and CD4 naive used three.

Overall study results and limits: The sole specimen, blood, was sampled, and tissue repertoires likely differ.

Sequencing was performed on naive CD4+ T cells from PBMCs. Subset of the sample: CD45RA+ positively selected. This clonotype originated in a man between 18 and 29 years old in good health. Some clones in this sample may be carry-over from other donors' samples. The chain couples TRBV7-9 to TRBJ2-2, with a possible D match to TRBD1 (5 bases). The CDR3 reads CASSSTRGAGELFF. CDR3 nucleotides: TGTGCCAGCAGCTCCACCCGTGGGGCTGGGGAGCTGTTTTTT. The whole variable domain, remainder taken from reference TRBV7-9 and TRBJ2-2, is DTGVSQNPRHKITKRGQNVTFRCDPISEHNRLYWYRQTLGQGPEFLTYFQNEAQLEKSRLLSDRFSAERPKGSFSTLEIQRTEQGDSAMYLCASSSTRGAGELFFGEGSRLTVL.